The 18 T cell receptor beta chains given below trace back to one sample, sequenced in a study of cytomegalovirus exposure and HLA in healthy donors. The PCR ran on 60 Vbeta and 13 Jbeta primers. Assay used: immunoSEQ multiplex PCR; TCRdb lists only in-frame clones, some missing. The data contain around 140,000 clones, about 61% of them singletons. The source material was PBMCs. The receptors here all came from a woman aged 40 to 55 in good health and CMV-seronegative.

The chain employs TRBV10-3 and TRBJ1-2; D is undetermined. CDR3 length: 14 residues. Per the germline V gene, CDR1 is ENHRY and CDR2 is SYGVKD. V was cut by 0 bases and J by 5 bases, with 10 bases left in between. The CDR3 protein is CAISESGRFYGYTF. The CDR3 DNA reads TGTGCCATCAGTGAGTCGGGCAGGTTTTATGGCTACACCTTC.

This clone was detected once. The V and J genes are TRBV11-2 and TRBJ1-5, with D hard to call. The CDR3 is 17 amino acids. Germline CDR1 SGHAT, CDR2 FQNNGV. Trimming removed 2 bases from V and 5 bases from J, with 19 bases in between. DNA of the CDR3: TGTGCCAGCAGCTTATATCCCCGCGAGGGAGAGGATCAGCCCCAGCATTTT. Protein: CASSLYPREGEDQPQHF. Drawing the rest from reference TRBV11-2 and TRBJ1-5, the complete variable domain is EAGVAQSPRYKIIEKRQSVAFWCNPISGHATLYWYQQILGQGPKLLIQFQNNGVVDDSQLPKDRFSAERLKGVDSTLKIQPAKLEDSAVYLCASSLYPREGEDQPQHFGDGTRLSIL.

The genes are TRBV6-5 and TRBJ2-5, with TRBD1 matching over 7 bases. The J call may be mistaken, given a closer DNA end match to TRBJ2-7. This CDR3 region has 15 residues. Germline V CDR1 and CDR2: MNHEY, SVGAGI. Written as DNA, the CDR3 is TGTGCCAGCAGTTACTCCCCCCCGACAGGGAACGAGCAGTACTTC. This sequence encodes CASSYSPPTGNEQYF.

This clone showed up just once. DNA for the CDR3: TGTGCCAGCTCAGCCACAGGGACGAGCACTGAAGCTTTCTTT. Its protein product is CASSATGTSTEAFF. The V gene is TRBV18, the J gene TRBJ1-1; TRBD1 might be the D (6 bases). CDR1 is KGHSH and CDR2 is LQKENI in the germline V gene. V gave up 5 bases and J gave up 4 bases, with 14 bases separating them. CDR3 length: 14 amino acids.

V usage is TRBV7-2 and J usage is TRBJ1-2; D not resolved. Germline V CDR1 and CDR2: SGHTA, FQGNSA. This CDR3 comprises 15 residues. V lost 5 bases, J lost 0 bases, and 13 bases lay in between. The CDR3 bases are TGTGCCAGCAGCCCCGGCAGGCCGACTAACTATGGCTACACCTTC. Protein sequence: CASSPGRPTNYGYTF. Together with reference TRBV7-2 and TRBJ1-2, the CDR3 gives the full variable domain: GAGVSQSPSNKVTEKGKDVELRCDPISGHTALYWYRQSLGQGLEFLIYFQGNSAPDKSGLPSDRFSAERTGGSVSTLTIQRTQQEDSAVYLCASSPGRPTNYGYTFGSGTRLTVV.

The chain has TRBV12-5 and TRBJ1-1; D might be TRBD1 (6 bases). In germline, CDR1 is LGHNT, CDR2 FRNRAP. The CDR3 runs 19 residues. V lost 0 bases, J lost 6 bases, and 26 bases lay in between. CDR3 loop: CASGLVQGGHKGLGSEAFF. In nucleotides, the CDR3 is TGTGCTAGTGGTTTGGTACAGGGAGGACATAAGGGACTAGGATCTGAAGCTTTCTTT.

This rearrangement joins TRBV7-2 to TRBJ1-6; D might be TRBD1 (6 bases). V was trimmed by 4 bases and J by 0 bases, leaving 10 bases between them. CDR3 length: 16 amino acids. Germline CDR1 reads SGHTA; CDR2 reads FQGNSA. CDR3 amino acids: CASSSDSSSYNSPLHF. The CDR3 DNA sequence: TGTGCCAGCAGCTCGGACAGTTCCTCCTATAATTCACCCCTCCACTTT.

This sequence joins TRBV15 and TRBJ2-5; perhaps TRBD2 as D (6 bases). This CDR3 region has 15 residues. The germline gives CDR1 LNHNV, CDR2 YYDKDF (reference sequence). The V end was cut by 2 bases, the J end by 4 bases, with 14 bases between. The CDR3, as DNA: TGTGCCACCAGCAGAAGGCTAGCGCGACTAGAGACCCAGTACTTC. Amino acid sequence: CATSRRLARLETQYF.

The genes are TRBV7-2 and TRBJ2-7, with 9 bases identical to TRBD1. This CDR3 has 16 residues. The germline CDR1 and CDR2 sequences are SGHTA and FQGNSA. V lost 4 bases to trimming and J lost 2 bases; unmatched junction nucleotides: 9. This CDR3 reads CASSSPTGGEAYEQYF. The CDR3 DNA sequence: TGTGCCAGCAGCTCGCCCACAGGGGGCGAAGCCTACGAGCAGTACTTC.

Comment on this clone: One junction end disagrees with the germline gene, perhaps due to a read error. The chain recombines TRBV4-1 with TRBJ1-1; 10 bases align to TRBD1. The germline gives CDR1 MGHRA, CDR2 YSYEKL. There are 13 residues in the CDR3. CDR3 amino acids: CASKDRGQSEAFF. CDR3 nucleotide sequence: TGCGCCAGCAAAGACAGGGGGCAGTCTGAGGCTTTCTTT.

The genes are TRBV6-6 and TRBJ2-6, with a tentative D call TRBD1 (6 bases). Germline CDR1 is MNHNY and CDR2 is SVGAGI (reference sequence). The CDR3 sequence is 14 residues long. Deletions cut 2 bases from V and 4 bases from J, with 6 bases between. The CDR3 nucleotides are TGTGCCAGCAGTTACGGGACAGGGGCCAACGTCCTGACTTTC. Translating gives CASSYGTGANVLTF.

The J gene is TRBJ2-7, the V gene TRBV7-2; weak D call: TRBD1 (6 bases). Germline loops: CDR1 SGHTA, CDR2 FQGNSA. CDR3 length: 14 residues. The germline V and J ends were trimmed by 7 bases and 2 bases, with 15 bases remaining between them. CDR3 bases: TGTGCCAGCACCTTGGGACATACTACCTACGAGCAGTACTTC. It yields the protein CASTLGHTTYEQYF.

The chain joins TRBV5-1 to TRBJ2-7, with 9 bases identical to TRBD1. Germline-derived CDR1 and CDR2 are SGHRS and YFSETQ. V lost 4 bases and J lost 6; bases outside the gene matches: 8. The CDR3 extends over 14 amino acids. CDR3 in amino acids: CASSARDREGEQYF. CDR3 DNA: TGCGCCAGCAGCGCCCGGGACAGGGAGGGCGAGCAGTACTTC.

The chain combines TRBV5-4 with TRBJ2-5, with TRBD2 matching 10 bases. Germline V gene data show CDR1 as SGHNT and CDR2 as YYREEE (reference sequence). The junction had 8 bases not matched to a gene; V was cut back by 0 bases and J by 0 bases. This CDR3 has 18 residues. The CDR3 region has the DNA TGTGCCAGCAGCTTGGGGCTAGCGGGGGTCGCGTACCAAGAGACCCAGTACTTC. Translated: CASSLGLAGVAYQETQYF.

The chain has TRBV6-6 and TRBJ1-5; no definite D call. The germline V gene has CDR1 MNHNY and CDR2 SVGAGI (reference sequence). This CDR3 spans 12 amino acids. V was clipped by 7 bases and J by 4 bases, with 8 bases between them. The CDR3: CASKPLNQPQHF. CDR3 DNA: TGTGCCAGCAAGCCGCTGAATCAGCCCCAGCATTTT.

This chain connects TRBV7-6 to TRBJ2-2, with TRBD2 identical over 8 bases. V shed 4 bases and J 5 bases; nucleotides not matched to a gene: 12. The CDR3 covers 17 residues. Germline CDR1 is SGHVS and CDR2 is FNYEAQ. The DNA for the CDR3 is TGTGCCAGCAGCTCCCCTAAAAGCGGGGGTGGAACCGGGGAGCTGTTTTTT. Its protein is CASSSPKSGGGTGELFF.

The CDR3 spells CAIRPTGDGTEAFF. CDR3 nucleotide sequence: TGTGCCATCAGGCCTACAGGGGACGGGACTGAAGCTTTCTTT. This chain connects TRBV10-3 to TRBJ1-1, with TRBD1 matching 7 bases. The germline V gene has CDR1 ENHRY and CDR2 SYGVKD. V lost 6 bases and J lost 5; bases outside the gene matches: 9. The CDR3 extends over 14 amino acids.

The chain recombines TRBV7-2 with TRBJ2-1; D perhaps matches TRBD2 (6 bases). The germline V gene has CDR1 SGHTA and CDR2 FQGNSA. The CDR3 has 14 residues. Deletions cut 5 bases from V and 7 bases from J, with 15 bases between. This CDR3 reads CASSGRGIYNEQFF. The CDR3 nucleotides are TGTGCCAGCAGCGGCCGGGGGATCTATAATGAGCAGTTCTTC.